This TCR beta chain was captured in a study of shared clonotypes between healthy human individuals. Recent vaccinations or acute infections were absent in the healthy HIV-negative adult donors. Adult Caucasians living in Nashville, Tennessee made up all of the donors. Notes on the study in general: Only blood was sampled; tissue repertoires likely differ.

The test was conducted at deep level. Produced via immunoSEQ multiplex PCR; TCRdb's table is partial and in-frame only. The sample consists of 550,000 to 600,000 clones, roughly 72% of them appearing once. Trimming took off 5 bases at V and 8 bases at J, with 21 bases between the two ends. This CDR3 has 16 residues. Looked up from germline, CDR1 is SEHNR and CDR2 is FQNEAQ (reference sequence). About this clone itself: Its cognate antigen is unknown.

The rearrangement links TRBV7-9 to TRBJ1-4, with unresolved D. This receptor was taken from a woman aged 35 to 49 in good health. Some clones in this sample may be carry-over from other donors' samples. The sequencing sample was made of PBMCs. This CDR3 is CASSDGRAARLEKLFF. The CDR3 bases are TGTGCCAGCAGCGACGGACGGGCCGCCAGATTAGAAAAACTGTTTTTT. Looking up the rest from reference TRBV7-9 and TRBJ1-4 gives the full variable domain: DTGVSQNPRHKITKRGQNVTFRCDPISEHNRLYWYRQTLGQGPEFLTYFQNEAQLEKSRLLSDRFSAERPKGSFSTLEIQRTEQGDSAMYLCASSDGRAARLEKLFFGSGTQLSVL.